A selection of T cell receptor beta chains follows, all from one sample in a study of cytomegalovirus exposure and HLA in healthy donors. The data were produced by immunoSEQ multiplex PCR, yet TCRdb's version contains in-frame clones alone and is incomplete. Counted here are approximately 220,000 clones, about three quarters occurring once; the ten biggest clones make up 1.8%. Sequencing input: PBMCs. Receptors originate from a male donor in good health and CMV-seronegative. Both conserved end residues are part of each CDR3. Fields, in order: CDR3 length, J gene, D gene, V gene, CDR3 protein. D genes are given only for firm matches.

19,TRBJ2-4,TRBD1,TRBV18,CASSPGPGTGNADKNIQYF
13,TRBJ1-5,.,TRBV7-2,CASSWQSSQPQHF
14,TRBJ2-2,TRBD1,TRBV28,CASTTTGDTGELFF
16,TRBJ1-3,.,TRBV6-1,CASSVMRDLGGNTIYF
12,TRBJ2-3,.,TRBV23-1,CAGTYRADTQYF
11,TRBJ2-7,.,TRBV6-6,CASSGFGEQYF
19,TRBJ2-1,.,TRBV9,CASSVTTLAVSNSYNEQFF
18,TRBJ2-3,TRBD2,TRBV4-1,CASSQDTPGLAATDTQYF
15,TRBJ2-5,TRBD1,TRBV18,CASGKDRQYQETQYF
12,TRBJ1-2,.,TRBV9,CASKGGGYGYTF
12,TRBJ2-5,TRBD1,TRBV27,CASSRTGWEQYF
12,TRBJ2-5,.,TRBV6-1,CASSELGAPWYF
17,TRBJ2-3,TRBD2,TRBV14,CASSHWTSGEIEDTQYF
14,TRBJ1-4,.,TRBV29-1,CSVVSLATNEKLFF
14,TRBJ2-7,.,TRBV19,CASSIFSQDYEQYF
17,TRBJ2-7,TRBD2,TRBV4-3,CASSQEIGSGSLVEQYF
14,TRBJ2-3,.,TRBV28,CASSSTPLGDTQYF
15,TRBJ2-3,.,TRBV6-1,CASSAYGTLTDTQYF
13,TRBJ1-5,.,TRBV7-2,CASSLGRDQPQHF
14,TRBJ2-7,.,TRBV9,CASSVGGMGYEQYF
13,TRBJ1-2,.,TRBV15,CATRQTSNYGYTF
13,TRBJ2-3,.,TRBV19,CASSTGPALSQYF
15,TRBJ2-7,TRBD1,TRBV7-6,CASSLVGQGTYEQYF
15,TRBJ2-7,TRBD2,TRBV4-3,CASSQRRTSASEQYF
12,TRBJ2-4,.,TRBV2,CASSRGKNIQYF
15,TRBJ2-1,.,TRBV4-3,CASSQEVPRGGGQFF
17,TRBJ2-3,.,TRBV4-2,CASSQEPGLAPADTQYF
14,TRBJ1-4,TRBD1,TRBV28,CASSTGAANEKLFF
15,TRBJ2-1,TRBD2,TRBV27,CASSLGAGDYNEQFF
15,TRBJ2-1,TRBD2,TRBV11-2,CASSSLAGVYNEQFF
13,TRBJ1-1,.,TRBV28,CASSFQLYAEAFF
16,TRBJ2-2,TRBD1,TRBV14,CASSQIQGAGTGELFF
13,TRBJ2-5,TRBD2,TRBV9,CASSASGEETQYF